Below are 19 T cell receptor beta chains sequenced from a single sample in a study of cytomegalovirus exposure and HLA in healthy donors. The PCR had 60 Vbeta and 13 Jbeta primers. TCRdb keeps only in-frame clones here, not all; method: immunoSEQ multiplex PCR. The sample yields about 190,000 clones, about 89% seen once. Specimen: PBMCs. The receptors come from a man aged 25-40 years in good health and CMV-seronegative.

V gene TRBV7-2 combines with J gene TRBJ2-5; TRBD2 matches 10 bases. CDR3 length equals 14 residues. J was trimmed by 5 bases and V by 2 bases; bases with no gene match: 2. The germline V gene has CDR1 SGHTA and CDR2 FQGNSA. The CDR3: CASSLLAGDETQYF. CDR3 nucleotides: TGTGCCAGCAGCTTACTAGCGGGGGACGAGACCCAGTACTTC.

The chain combines TRBV5-1 with TRBJ2-6; possible D gene TRBD2, 6 bases. CDR3 size: 15 residues. Germline lookup yields CDR1 SGHRS and CDR2 YFSETQ. The V gene lost 0 bases and the J gene lost 2 bases, with 6 bases spanning the gap. The CDR3: CASSLGGTGANVLTF. For the CDR3, the DNA is TGCGCCAGCAGCTTGGGCGGGACTGGGGCCAACGTCCTGACTTTC.

The chain uses TRBV28 and TRBJ1-1; TRBD1 agrees at 7 bases. CDR1 is MDHEN, CDR2 SYDVKM, per germline. The CDR3 consists of 15 residues. Germline trimming cut 5 bases from V and 6 bases from J; bases unmatched to any gene: 12. The CDR3 protein is CASSPPQGSRAEAFF. CDR3 bases: TGTGCCAGCAGTCCCCCACAGGGGTCGAGGGCTGAAGCTTTCTTT.

The gene calls are TRBV6-4 and TRBJ2-6, with 9 positions matching TRBD1. This CDR3 contains 17 residues. Trimming took 0 bases from V and 3 from J; bases not matched to a gene: 3. CDR1 and CDR2 from the germline V gene are MRHNA and SNTAGT. CDR3 bases: TGTGCCAGCAGTGACTCACAGGGGGCAGATGGGGCCAACGTCCTGACTTTC. Translation: CASSDSQGADGANVLTF.

This clone was counted a few times. As DNA, the CDR3 is TGTGCCTGGAGCACCGGGACAGAAAATTCACCCCTCCACTTT. This gives the protein CAWSTGTENSPLHF. This rearrangement joins TRBV30 to TRBJ1-6, with 7 bases lining up with TRBD1. The CDR3 loop spans 14 amino acids. V gave up 3 bases and J gave up 7 bases; unmatched junction bases: 6. Germline V gene sequence: CDR1 GTSNPN, CDR2 SVGIG (reference sequence).

The chain is built from TRBV6-6 and TRBJ1-1; D is ambiguous. There are 16 residues in the CDR3. Trimming cost V 0 bases and J 1 base, with 12 bases left between them. CDR1 MNHNY and CDR2 SVGAGI come from the germline V gene (reference sequence). The CDR3 here is CASSYSARGGNTEAFF. The DNA for the CDR3 is TGTGCCAGCAGTTACTCCGCCCGGGGAGGGAACACTGAAGCTTTCTTT.

The V call is TRBV10-3, the J call TRBJ2-2, with D unclear. The germline V gene has CDR1 ENHRY and CDR2 SYGVKD. Between the trimmed V and J ends, which lost 0 bases and 4 bases, there was a span of 9 bases. The CDR3 is 15 amino acids. This CDR3 reads CAISESGSSTGELFF. CDR3 coding DNA: TGTGCCATCAGTGAGTCTGGTTCCAGCACCGGGGAGCTGTTTTTT.

The chain uses TRBV13 and TRBJ2-5; D remains ambiguous. The DNA end lines up better with TRBJ2-7; the J call may be wrong. The CDR3 is 13 residues long. The germline V gene has CDR1 PRHDT and CDR2 FYEKMQ (reference sequence). CDR3 nucleotides: TGTGCCAGCAGCCCCCCCCTCCTCTACGAGCAGTACTTC. Its protein product is CASSPPLLYEQYF.

The V gene is TRBV7-9, the J gene TRBJ1-2, with TRBD1 as a possible D gene (5 bases). V dropped 1 base and J dropped 8 bases, with 14 bases sitting between them. The CDR3 spans 14 residues. Germline-derived CDR1 and CDR2 are SEHNR and FQNEAQ (reference sequence). The DNA of the CDR3 is TGTGCCAGCAGCTTAGAGACAGACGTGGACGGCTACACCTTC. Protein product: CASSLETDVDGYTF.

This rearrangement joins TRBV27 to TRBJ2-1; 9 nucleotides agree with TRBD1. The J segment lost 3 bases and the V segment lost 6 bases, leaving 3 bases of the junction unmatched. Germline V gives CDR1 MNHEY, CDR2 SMNVEV (reference sequence). The CDR3 runs to 14 residues. The CDR3 reads CASRAGQGYNEQFF. For the CDR3, the DNA is TGTGCCAGCAGGGCGGGACAGGGCTACAATGAGCAGTTCTTC.

The V call is TRBV6-1, the J call TRBJ2-7; D is unresolved. The CDR3 spans 14 residues. Germline V gene lookup returns CDR1 MNHNS and CDR2 SASEGT. Trimming cost V 5 bases and J 4 bases, with 15 bases left between them. CDR3 DNA sequence: TGTGCCAGCAGTCCGCAGCGACTCAAGTACGAGCAGTACTTC. Residues: CASSPQRLKYEQYF.

The chain recombines TRBV10-3 with TRBJ1-1; D call uncertain. Trimming removed 3 bases from V and 2 bases from J, with 10 bases in between. This CDR3 region has 14 residues. Looked up from germline, CDR1 is ENHRY and CDR2 is SYGVKD. CDR3 amino acids: CAISDPGLNTEAFF. In DNA form, the CDR3 reads TGTGCCATCAGTGACCCCGGACTAAACACTGAAGCTTTCTTT.

The CDR3 coding sequence is TGCGCCAGCAGCAGGGGAATGGATGGAAACACCATATATTTT. This codes for CASSRGMDGNTIYF. This sequence joins TRBV10-2 and TRBJ1-3; maybe TRBD1 (6 bases). CDR1 and CDR2 (germline): WSHSY, SAAADI. V lost 6 bases and J lost 3, with 12 bases in between. The CDR3 spans 14 residues.

This clone was seen only once. The V gene is TRBV7-9, the J gene TRBJ2-3, with 12 bases matching TRBD2. This CDR3 comprises 15 residues. V shed 7 bases and J 3 bases; nucleotides not matched to a gene: 5. Germline V CDR1 and CDR2: SEHNR, FQNEAQ (reference sequence). CDR3 coding DNA: TGTGCCAGCACCCGGACTAGCGGGGTGACAGATACGCAGTATTTT. It translates to CASTRTSGVTDTQYF.

This clone has only a few counts. This chain uses TRBV7-9 with TRBJ2-3, with 11 bases that match TRBD2. V trimming: 5 bases; J trimming: 4 bases; junction bases outside the gene matches: 5. The CDR3 extends over 15 amino acids. Germline assignment: CDR1 SEHNR and CDR2 FQNEAQ (reference sequence). The CDR3 is CASSPLAGGSDTQYF. As DNA, the CDR3 is TGTGCCAGCAGCCCTCTAGCGGGGGGATCAGATACGCAGTATTTT. Together with reference TRBV7-9 and TRBJ2-3, the CDR3 gives the full variable domain: DTGVSQNPRHKITKRGQNVTFRCDPISEHNRLYWYRQTLGQGPEFLTYFQNEAQLEKSRLLSDRFSAERPKGSFSTLEIQRTEQGDSAMYLCASSPLAGGSDTQYFGPGTRLTVL.

The gene calls are TRBV4-1 and TRBJ1-5; 10 bases are shared with TRBD1. CDR1 is MGHRA, CDR2 YSYEKL, per germline. The CDR3 loop spans 16 amino acids. J gave up 4 bases and V 0 bases, and 3 bases lay outside the gene matches. CDR3 region: CASSQEGDRGNQPQHF. In nucleotides, the CDR3 is TGCGCCAGCAGCCAAGAGGGGGACAGGGGAAATCAGCCCCAGCATTTT.

This chain links TRBV6-5 with TRBJ2-7; TRBD1 aligns across 7 bases. Unmatched junction bases numbered 11, after V lost 3 bases and J lost 3 bases. Per germline, CDR1 MNHEY and CDR2 SVGAGI. The CDR3 contains 16 residues. DNA for the CDR3: TGTGCCAGCAGTTATGGGACGACAGGGAGAAACTACGAGCAGTACTTC. Translation: CASSYGTTGRNYEQYF.

This clone was seen only a few times. The J gene is TRBJ1-2, the V gene TRBV19; 8 bases are shared with TRBD1. Germline V gene lookup returns CDR1 LNHDA and CDR2 SQIVND (reference sequence). This CDR3 region has 14 residues. V dropped 3 bases and J dropped 4; count of bases not matched to a gene: 4. The CDR3 loop reads CASSMTGDGYGYTF. The CDR3 coding sequence is TGTGCCAGTAGTATGACAGGGGATGGCTATGGCTACACCTTC.

The chain uses TRBV6-6 and TRBJ2-7; D is possibly TRBD2 (6 bases). CDR1 is MNHNY and CDR2 is SVGAGI in the germline V gene (reference sequence). The CDR3 is 16 residues long. V lost 2 bases, J lost 3 bases, and 17 bases lay in between. Written as DNA, the CDR3 is TGTGCCAGCAGTTACAAGGAGGGTCGTCTCAGCTACGAGCAGTACTTC. Its protein is CASSYKEGRLSYEQYF.